This TCR beta chain was profiled in a study of blood T cell repertoires in COVID-19. As for the study in general: The origin of the acute and convalescent COVID-19 samples was the United States, Italy and Spain. PBMCs, B-cell-depleted T cells, or T cells were the source of the cDNA or gDNA that made up the material.

Original processing notes: Nucleated cell number was recorded as an estimate derived from reference gene primer amplification. Method: immunoSEQ multiplex PCR; TCRdb's copy keeps in-frame clones and lacks some. That table is the source of V, J and clone size, and D and trimming were worked out from the DNA. Seen here are 200,000 to 250,000 clones, roughly 86% observed once, and the top ten hold roughly 3%. Germline-derived CDR1 and CDR2 are KGHSH and LQKENI. With 2 bases clipped from V and 3 bases from J, the junction kept 6 bases outside the gene matches. The CDR3 covers 16 residues. Material: peripheral blood. This sequence originates from a young woman who had recovered from COVID-19. This chain uses TRBV18 with TRBJ2-1; 8 bases are shared with TRBD2. CDR3 amino acids: CASSPSAGGHYNEQFF. The CDR3 nucleotides read TGTGCCAGCTCACCAAGCGCGGGGGGCCACTACAATGAGCAGTTCTTC.